This TCR beta chain comes out of a study of cytomegalovirus exposure and HLA in healthy donors. The V segment lost 4 bases and the J segment 8 bases; nucleotides outside the gene matches: 9. CDR1 SGDLS and CDR2 YYNGEE come from the germline V gene. The CDR3 is 16 amino acids. Amplification used 60 Vbeta primers and 13 Jbeta primers. Sequencing was performed with immunoSEQ multiplex PCR; in TCRdb, only in-frame clones are kept and a portion is missing. The sample features about 130,000 clones, with over 1.5% in its top ten. This receptor was taken from a middle-aged woman in good health and CMV-seropositive. The chain uses TRBV9 and TRBJ2-1; 13 nucleotides agree with TRBD2. The sequenced sample consisted of PBMCs. The CDR3 spells CASSLRLAGGLDEQFF. The CDR3 DNA follows: TGTGCCAGCAGCCTTCGACTAGCGGGAGGTCTCGATGAGCAGTTCTTC.